Below, 21 T cell receptor beta chains from the same sample are listed, as sequenced in a study of cytomegalovirus exposure and HLA in healthy donors. The study ran its PCR with 60 Vbeta and 13 Jbeta primers. Generated by immunoSEQ multiplex PCR, the TCRdb table keeps only in-frame clones and is missing some. The table has 100,000 to 150,000 clones, more than 75% seen once. Sequences were obtained from PBMCs. The receptors here all came from a woman aged 55-69 years in good health and CMV-seropositive.

The J gene is TRBJ2-1, the V gene TRBV29-1, with D tentatively TRBD1 (6 bases). V lost 5 bases and J lost 0, with 14 bases in between. The V gene's germline CDR1 is SQVTM and CDR2 ANQGSEA. The CDR3 runs 15 residues. The CDR3, as DNA: TGCAGCGTTCCCACAGGGTCCAGCTCCTACAATGAGCAGTTCTTC. Translated: CSVPTGSSSYNEQFF.

V usage is TRBV5-1 and J usage is TRBJ2-1; weak D call: TRBD1 (6 bases). Trimming left V 8 bases short and J 3 bases short, with 18 bases between. The CDR3 totals 15 residues. Germline-derived CDR1 and CDR2 are SGHRS and YFSETQ. The CDR3 spells CASTQQGTNYNEQFF. In DNA form, the CDR3 reads TGCGCCAGTACCCAACAGGGAACGAACTACAATGAGCAGTTCTTC.

This clone was found a few times. The V call is TRBV7-2, the J call TRBJ2-5; 8 bases align to TRBD1. Germline CDR1 and CDR2: SGHTA and FQGNSA. This CDR3 region has 18 residues. V lost 5 bases, J lost 5 bases, and 19 bases stayed unmatched. For the CDR3, the DNA is TGTGCCAGCAGCCTCGGACAGGGTTGGGAACTCTCTGGCGAGACCCAGTACTTC. It codes for CASSLGQGWELSGETQYF. The full variable domain, completed using reference TRBV7-2 and TRBJ2-5, is GAGVSQSPSNKVTEKGKDVELRCDPISGHTALYWYRQSLGQGLEFLIYFQGNSAPDKSGLPSDRFSAERTGGSVSTLTIQRTQQEDSAVYLCASSLGQGWELSGETQYFGPGTRLLVL.

The V call is TRBV30, the J call TRBJ2-5, with a tentative D call TRBD2 (5 bases). Trimming pared 7 bases from V and 6 bases from J, leaving 21 bases between. The V gene's germline CDR1 is GTSNPN and CDR2 SVGIG (reference sequence). This CDR3 is 14 amino acids long. This chain's CDR3 is CASEVWSEEKTQYF. The CDR3 coding sequence is TGTGCCTCGGAGGTCTGGAGCGAGGAAAAGACCCAGTACTTC.

This clone appeared once. The rearrangement joins TRBV14 to TRBJ2-3; D ambiguous. CDR3 length: 15 amino acids. The V and J ends lost 0 bases and 6 bases respectively, with 13 bases between them. Germline-derived CDR1 and CDR2 are SGHDN and FVKESK. This chain's CDR3 is CASSQDLLRKDTQYF. The CDR3 DNA follows: TGTGCCAGCAGCCAAGATCTGTTGAGAAAGGATACGCAGTATTTT.

The rearrangement links TRBV5-6 to TRBJ1-6; D is possibly TRBD1 (5 bases). From germline, CDR1 is SGHDT and CDR2 YYEEEE. V lost 4 bases and J lost 4, with 12 bases in between. The CDR3 spans 15 residues. The CDR3 DNA reads TGTGCCAGCAGCCAACGCCAGGGTTATAATTCACCCCTCCACTTT. Its translation: CASSQRQGYNSPLHF.

J is TRBJ2-1 and V is TRBV5-1; 10 positions agree with TRBD2. The CDR3 consists of 16 residues. From germline, CDR1 is SGHRS and CDR2 YFSETQ. V lost 0 bases to trimming and J lost 7 bases; unmatched junction nucleotides: 7. The CDR3 sequence: CASSLVPSGGDNEQFF. In DNA, the CDR3 is TGCGCCAGCAGCTTGGTACCCAGCGGGGGGGATAATGAGCAGTTCTTC.

This chain uses TRBV9 with TRBJ2-6; D perhaps matches TRBD1 (5 bases). From germline, CDR1 is SGDLS and CDR2 YYNGEE. V was cut by 4 bases and J by 0 bases, with 8 bases left in between. There are 15 residues in the CDR3. CDR3 nucleotides: TGTGCCAGCAGCCAGGGTCTCTCTGGGGCCAACGTCCTGACTTTC. Amino acid sequence: CASSQGLSGANVLTF.

The V gene is TRBV30, the J gene TRBJ1-3; D remains ambiguous. CDR3 length equals 15 residues. Trimming removed 2 bases at V and 4 bases at J, with 15 bases between. Germline assignment: CDR1 GTSNPN and CDR2 SVGIG (reference sequence). CDR3 amino acids: CAWSYDRTGGNTIYF. DNA for the CDR3: TGTGCCTGGAGTTACGATCGTACGGGAGGAAACACCATATATTTT. Based on the CDR3 plus reference TRBV30 and TRBJ1-3, the full variable domain is SQTIHQWPATLVQPVGSPLSLECTVEGTSNPNLYWYRQAAGRGLQLLFYSVGIGQISSEVPQNLSASRPQDRQFILSSKKLLLSDSGFYLCAWSYDRTGGNTIYFGEGSWLTVV.

The genes are TRBV6-6 and TRBJ1-1; weak D call: TRBD1 (5 bases). The V gene lost 5 bases and the J gene lost 7 bases, with 20 bases spanning the gap. The CDR3 covers 15 residues. The V gene's germline CDR1 is MNHNY and CDR2 SVGAGI (reference sequence). The CDR3 loop is CASSRTDPAQGEAFF. Written as DNA, the CDR3 is TGTGCCAGCAGTAGGACGGACCCGGCGCAGGGTGAAGCTTTCTTT.

The CDR3 here is CASTLGGAQGEKLFF. The CDR3 coding sequence is TGTGCCAGTACCCTGGGAGGGGCACAGGGTGAAAAACTGTTTTTT. The chain is built from TRBV7-6 and TRBJ1-4; TRBD1 is a possible D gene (6 bases). The CDR3 consists of 15 residues. Trimming cost V 9 bases and J 7 bases, with 21 bases left between them. Germline V gene lookup returns CDR1 SGHVS and CDR2 FNYEAQ. The full variable domain, completed using reference TRBV7-6 and TRBJ1-4, is GAGVSQSPRYKVTKRGQDVALRCDPISGHVSLYWYRQALGQGPEFLTYFNYEAQQDKSGLPNDRFSAERPEGSISTLTIQRTEQRDSAMYRCASTLGGAQGEKLFFGSGTQLSVL.

The rearrangement joins TRBV13 to TRBJ2-7; TRBD1 matches at 8 bases. V gave up 0 bases and J gave up 5 bases; unmatched junction bases: 3. The germline V gene has CDR1 PRHDT and CDR2 FYEKMQ (reference sequence). The CDR3 sequence is 14 residues long. Here the CDR3 DNA reads TGTGCCAGCAGCTTAGGACAGGGGGATAACGAGCAGTACTTC. This sequence encodes CASSLGQGDNEQYF.

The genes are TRBV5-8 and TRBJ2-2, with 7 bases identical to TRBD1. Per the germline V gene, CDR1 is SGHTS and CDR2 is YDEGEE. CDR3 size: 13 residues. The V gene end was trimmed by 4 bases and the J gene end by 6 bases; junction bases not matched to a gene: 3. CDR3 bases: TGTGCCAGCAGCAGGACAGGCCCCGGGGAGCTGTTTTTT. Its protein product is CASSRTGPGELFF.

The chain combines TRBV7-2 with TRBJ1-5, with 11 nucleotides matching TRBD1. CDR1 and CDR2 from the germline V gene are SGHTA and FQGNSA. Trimming removed 5 bases from V and 7 bases from J; junction bases left unmatched: 4. The CDR3 runs 14 residues. The CDR3 is CASSQGTGGQPQHF. The CDR3 DNA sequence: TGTGCCAGCAGCCAAGGGACAGGGGGGCAGCCCCAGCATTTT. The full variable domain, with the rest looked up from reference TRBV7-2 and TRBJ1-5, is GAGVSQSPSNKVTEKGKDVELRCDPISGHTALYWYRQSLGQGLEFLIYFQGNSAPDKSGLPSDRFSAERTGGSVSTLTIQRTQQEDSAVYLCASSQGTGGQPQHFGDGTRLSIL.

The chain links TRBV18 to TRBJ2-5; D is possibly TRBD2 (6 bases). The J call may be wrong; the DNA end is better matched by TRBJ2-7. This CDR3 has 14 amino acids. Germline V gene data show CDR1 as KGHSH and CDR2 as LQKENI. The CDR3 sequence is CASSPPGDPYEQYF. Written as DNA, the CDR3 is TGTGCCAGCTCACCTCCGGGGGACCCCTACGAGCAGTACTTC.

The chain joins TRBV7-8 to TRBJ2-7; 7 bases match TRBD1. V lost 1 base, J lost 3 bases, and 6 bases stayed unmatched. The CDR3 consists of 15 residues. Germline CDR1 reads SGHVS; CDR2 reads FQNEAQ. In DNA, the CDR3 is TGTGCCAGCAGCTTAGGGGCAGGGGGATTCTACGAGCAGTACTTC. Protein: CASSLGAGGFYEQYF.

The chain combines TRBV12-5 with TRBJ2-5; tentatively, D is TRBD1 (6 bases). The J call may be incorrect, as the DNA end agrees better with TRBJ2-7. The CDR3 totals 17 residues. The germline gives CDR1 LGHNT, CDR2 FRNRAP. CDR3 coding DNA: TGTGCTAGTGGTCACCCAATCGACAGGCTACTCTCCTACGAGCAGTACTTC. Translated: CASGHPIDRLLSYEQYF.

The rearrangement joins TRBV6-1 to TRBJ2-2, with TRBD1 matching 7 bases. The CDR3 runs 15 residues. Germline trimming cut 6 bases from V and 6 bases from J; bases unmatched to any gene: 10. Germline loops: CDR1 MNHNS, CDR2 SASEGT. The CDR3 protein is CASRKDLGGSGELFF. The CDR3 nucleotides read TGTGCCAGCAGGAAGGATCTAGGGGGCTCCGGGGAGCTGTTTTTT.

This chain links TRBV13 with TRBJ2-5; TRBD2 matches 11 bases. CDR3 length equals 17 residues. CDR1 and CDR2 (germline): PRHDT, FYEKMQ (reference sequence). With 6 bases clipped from V and 9 bases from J, the junction kept 18 bases outside the gene matches. CDR3 loop: CASRASGTSGPHWAQYF. The CDR3 region has the DNA TGTGCCAGCAGGGCGTCCGGGACTAGCGGCCCTCATTGGGCCCAGTACTTC.

The V gene is TRBV4-1, the J gene TRBJ2-5, with D maybe TRBD1 (6 bases). Germline lookup yields CDR1 MGHRA and CDR2 YSYEKL. This CDR3 spans 15 amino acids. V lost 2 bases and J lost 3, with 13 bases in between. The CDR3: CASSQKIGDKETQYF. The CDR3 DNA follows: TGCGCCAGCAGCCAAAAGATCGGGGACAAAGAGACCCAGTACTTC.

The CDR3 region is CATSRDTWATDLQETQYF. In DNA form, the CDR3 reads TGTGCCACCAGCAGAGATACGTGGGCTACCGACCTGCAAGAGACCCAGTACTTC. The chain couples TRBV15 to TRBJ2-5; no definite D call. This CDR3 is built from 18 residues. From germline, CDR1 is LNHNV and CDR2 YYDKDF (reference sequence). Between the trimmed V and J ends, which lost 0 bases and 2 bases, there was a span of 19 bases.